These 14 T cell receptor beta chains were all obtained from the same sample, sequenced in a study of PD-L1 blockade in urothelial cancer. Time point defined: peripheral blood 6 weeks after treatment start. Libraries were prepared by immunoSEQ multiplex PCR; TCRdb keeps only in-frame clonotypes and omits some of them. The repertoire consists of 100,000 to 150,000 clones, with about 82% occurring once and the leading ten covering 2.4%. Sequenced material: PBMCs, taken around atezolizumab (anti-PD-L1) treatment. These receptors came from a man in his fifties or sixties with urothelial cancer.

This chain uses TRBV5-4 with TRBJ1-2, with 8 bases that match TRBD1. CDR1 and CDR2 (germline): SGHNT, YYREEE (reference sequence). The CDR3 is 15 residues long. V was pared by 4 bases and J by 0 bases, with 5 bases of the junction left unmatched. For the CDR3, the DNA is TGTGCCAGCAGCGTCGGACAGGGCGCTAACTATGGCTACACCTTC. It is translated as CASSVGQGANYGYTF.

The V call is TRBV7-9, the J call TRBJ2-1; 9 positions match TRBD2. The germline V gene encodes CDR1 SEHNR and CDR2 FQNEAQ (reference sequence). The CDR3 runs to 16 residues. V lost 5 bases to trimming and J lost 1 base; unmatched junction nucleotides: 6. CDR3 nucleotides: TGTGCCAGCAGCCTCAGGACTAGCGCGTCCTACAATGAGCAGTTCTTC. It translates to CASSLRTSASYNEQFF.

J is TRBJ2-6 and V is TRBV18, with D perhaps matching TRBD1 (5 bases). CDR1 KGHSH and CDR2 LQKENI come from the germline V gene. This CDR3 spans 17 amino acids. Trimming took 6 bases from V and 2 from J, leaving 17 bases between them. CDR3 protein: CASSLTASQTGANVLTF. The CDR3 nucleotides read TGTGCCAGCTCCCTGACAGCGAGCCAAACTGGGGCCAACGTCCTGACTTTC.

The chain recombines TRBV10-3 with TRBJ2-5; TRBD2 matches 8 bases. With 2 bases clipped from V and 4 bases from J, the junction kept 15 bases outside the gene matches. The V gene's germline CDR1 is ENHRY and CDR2 SYGVKD. This CDR3 contains 18 residues. CDR3 region: CAISEGKMEAGVRETQYF. The CDR3 DNA sequence: TGTGCCATCAGTGAGGGCAAGATGGAAGCGGGAGTAAGAGAGACCCAGTACTTC.

The genes are TRBV25-1 and TRBJ1-1; D is ambiguous. Trimming pared 9 bases from V and 10 bases from J, leaving 24 bases between. The CDR3 sequence is 14 residues long. The germline V gene encodes CDR1 MGHDK and CDR2 SYGVNS. Written as DNA, the CDR3 is TGTGCCAGACCCCGGGGTTCCGTACGTTCTACAGCTTTCTTT. The encoded protein is CARPRGSVRSTAFF.

The genes are TRBV6-1 and TRBJ2-7, with no clear D. CDR1 is MNHNS, CDR2 SASEGT, per germline. The CDR3 spans 8 residues. Trimming shortened V by 10 bases and J by 4 bases, and 2 bases separated the two germline ends. This CDR3 is CATYEQYF. The CDR3 DNA reads TGTGCCACTTACGAGCAGTACTTC.

The chain is built from TRBV7-2 and TRBJ1-1, with TRBD1 as a possible D gene (6 bases). The CDR3 length is 14 residues. V was clipped by 5 bases and J by 5 bases, with 15 bases between them. The V gene's germline CDR1 is SGHTA and CDR2 FQGNSA. The CDR3 bases are TGTGCCAGCAGCGGGGGGGGGCTGGAGACTGAAGCTTTCTTT. Amino acid sequence: CASSGGGLETEAFF.

V and J are TRBV28 and TRBJ2-1; 9 positions agree with TRBD1. J gave up 7 bases and V 2 bases, and 15 bases lay outside the gene matches. Per the germline V gene, CDR1 is MDHEN and CDR2 is SYDVKM. This CDR3 is built from 18 residues. CDR3 in amino acids: CASSLLDARTGVVNEQFF. The DNA for the CDR3 is TGTGCCAGCAGTTTACTTGACGCGAGGACAGGGGTTGTGAATGAGCAGTTCTTC.

This clone came up a few times. The V call is TRBV4-2, the J call TRBJ2-1; 7 bases agree with TRBD2. CDR3 length: 16 residues. V gave up 0 bases and J gave up 2 bases; unmatched junction bases: 4. The germline CDR1 and CDR2 sequences are LGHNA and YNFKEQ. CDR3 sequence: CASSQDGGGPYNEQFF. The CDR3 DNA reads TGTGCCAGCAGCCAAGATGGGGGAGGGCCCTACAATGAGCAGTTCTTC.

The V gene is TRBV9, the J gene TRBJ2-7, with D uncertain. Germline V gives CDR1 SGDLS, CDR2 YYNGEE. The CDR3 length is 15 residues. V was cut by 2 bases and J by 1 base, with 13 bases left in between. In DNA form, the CDR3 reads TGTGCCAGCAGCGTCAACGGGTTAGGATCCTACGAGCAGTACTTC. It specifies CASSVNGLGSYEQYF.

This chain joins TRBV6-1 and TRBJ2-7; TRBD2 matches at 15 bases. In germline, CDR1 is MNHNS, CDR2 SASEGT. The ends lost 3 bases at V and 4 bases at J; junction bases unmatched: 4. The CDR3 runs 16 residues. The CDR3 bases are TGTGCCAGCAGTGATTATGGGACTAGCGGGAGGTACGAGCAGTACTTC. It encodes CASSDYGTSGRYEQYF.

The chain couples TRBV4-1 to TRBJ2-3, with TRBD2 matching over 11 bases. Germline CDR1 reads MGHRA; CDR2 reads YSYEKL. This CDR3 is 20 amino acids long. Unmatched junction bases numbered 14, after V lost 0 bases and J lost 3 bases. CDR3 bases: TGCGCCAGCAGCCAAGATCGGGTAGCGGGAGGGCCCTCGCGAACAGATACGCAGTATTTT. It encodes CASSQDRVAGGPSRTDTQYF.

This chain links TRBV7-9 with TRBJ2-3, with 8 bases matching TRBD2. V lost 5 bases, J lost 1 base, and 11 bases stayed unmatched. The CDR3 consists of 17 residues. Looked up from germline, CDR1 is SEHNR and CDR2 is FQNEAQ (reference sequence). CDR3 nucleotide sequence: TGTGCCAGCAGCCGACGGGGGGGAATTTCAGGCACAGATACGCAGTATTTT. Protein product: CASSRRGGISGTDTQYF.

The chain links TRBV27 to TRBJ2-1, with 11 bases lining up with TRBD2. Germline V gives CDR1 MNHEY, CDR2 SMNVEV (reference sequence). J was trimmed by 14 bases and V by 5 bases; bases with no gene match: 14. The CDR3 totals 15 residues. This CDR3 reads CASSTPRERSGGEFF. For the CDR3, the DNA is TGTGCCAGCAGTACCCCCCGGGAGCGTAGCGGGGGGGAGTTCTTC.